The T cell receptor beta chain under discussion was sequenced for a study of T cells in Graves' hyperthyroidism and ophthalmopathy. A patient was excluded if there was uncontrolled infection, other autoimmune disease, pregnancy or lactation. Cells are PBMCs isolated from around 9.4 ml of fresh blood. Study results and limitations: Blood also held most thyroid clonotypes expanded beyond 0.001. Ophthalmopathy and stable hyperthyroidism were told apart by a 13 V-J model.

TCR beta CDR3 region amplification was performed from RNA transcripts. RT-PCR in the first round (using the HTBI primer set) targeted the TCR CDR3. One entry per CDR3 protein, called by TCRdb with MiXCR from the multiplex PCR reads. The sample holds around 390,000 distinct CDR3 sequences, roughly 15% seen once. CDR1 is MNHEY, CDR2 SVGAGI, per germline. V was pared by 0 bases and J by 6 bases, with 8 bases of the junction left unmatched. This CDR3 is built from 17 residues. Turning to this clonotype: Antigen specificity is unknown.

The sample was blood. V and J are TRBV6-5 and TRBJ1-5; 10 positions agree with TRBD1. The TCR was taken from a woman in her thirties with Graves' ophthalmopathy. CDR3 region: CASSYSNPGQGTQPQHF. For the CDR3, the DNA is TGTGCCAGCAGTTACTCGAATCCGGGACAGGGGACTCAGCCCCAGCATTTT.